This T cell receptor (beta chain) was recorded in a study of blood T cell repertoires in COVID-19. Looking at the study overall: The cDNA or gDNA used as material had been derived from T cells, B-cell-depleted T cells, or PBMCs.

Enrollees, about 18 to 89 years old, lived in about two dozen US areas. Categorization into cohorts depended on clinical history that participants reported. This clone was detected only once. Per the original data handling: Amplifying reference gene primers gave estimates of nucleated cell counts. Assay used: immunoSEQ multiplex PCR; TCRdb lists only in-frame clones, some missing. The V and J calls and the clone size are those of that table, but D and trimming were determined from the DNA. The table records 150,000 to 200,000 clones, about 88% of them present only once. The V end was cut by 5 bases, the J end by 0 bases, with 14 bases between. CDR3 length: 16 residues. CDR1 and CDR2 (germline): MDHEN, SYDVKM.

The sample consisted of PBMCs or T cells enriched from blood (not recorded which). The TCR originated in a woman aged 18-35 years who had recovered from COVID-19. V and J are TRBV28 and TRBJ2-1; D possibly corresponds to TRBD1 (6 bases). CDR3: CASSPPTGSSYNEQFF. DNA of the CDR3: TGTGCCAGCAGTCCCCCCACAGGGAGCTCCTACAATGAGCAGTTCTTC.